Described below is a single TCR beta chain sequence and its context. The antigen remains undetermined. The RNA input was about 0.45 to 1 ug, and it was reverse transcribed with random hexamers. By means of immunoSEQ multiplex PCR, TCR beta CDR3 spanning 54 Vbeta and 13 Jbeta underwent amplification. TCRdb analysed the immunoSEQ multiplex PCR reads with MiXCR anew, one entry per CDR3 protein. The sample holds some 250,000 distinct CDR3 sequences, about 95% seen once. The sample belongs to a study of CD8 T cells in Susac syndrome. On the study more broadly: Roughly 8 of the sequenced Susac syndrome patients were in remission, and 5 or 6 had active disease. Study-wide points: The CD4+ T cell repertoires in Susac syndrome did not show any clonal expansion.

TCR beta sequences were obtained from blood CD8+ and CD4+ T cells. The CDR3 has 15 amino acids. Trimming cost V 0 bases and J 0 bases, with 6 bases left between them. Germline loops: CDR1 SEHNR, CDR2 FQNEAQ (reference sequence). Sequenced: CD4+ T cells from PBMCs. The clonotype comes from a human donor with Susac syndrome. The chain couples TRBV7-9 to TRBJ1-5; D remains ambiguous. The CDR3 protein is CASSLAADSNQPQHF. DNA for the CDR3: TGTGCCAGCAGCTTAGCCGCAGATAGCAATCAGCCCCAGCATTTT.